This T cell receptor (beta chain) was obtained from a study of cytomegalovirus exposure and HLA in healthy donors. General study points: Listed as cytomegalovirus-associated were roughly 180 TCR beta chains. The tendency of first-cohort TCR clusters to co-occur in the roughly 120 validation repertoires was the finding of a later analysis. Cytomegalovirus status, reportedly, was diagnosed with high specificity and sensitivity by the classifier. Usually a TCR sequence was rare, but some public TCRs were found in many donors.

Of note for this clone: Its specificity is not known.

Libraries were prepared by immunoSEQ multiplex PCR; TCRdb keeps only in-frame clonotypes and omits some of them. Of hundreds of thousands of clones in the sample, 80% to 85% are singletons; the top ten hold around an eighth. Germline values: CDR1 SGHRS, CDR2 YFSETQ. The V end was cut by 4 bases, the J end by 8 bases, with 15 bases between. The CDR3 contains 14 residues. The V and J genes are TRBV5-1 and TRBJ1-4; D is perhaps TRBD1 (5 bases). The sequenced material came from PBMCs. The clonotype was recovered from a woman younger than 45 in good health and CMV-seropositive. CDR3 coding DNA: TGCGCCAGCAGCCCCGACAGTACCGAGGAAAAACTGTTTTTT. Residues: CASSPDSTEEKLFF.